A selection of T cell receptor beta chains follows, all from one sample in a study of beta chain features in type 1 diabetes. TCRdb's copy holds only in-frame clones and misses some; the assay was immunoSEQ multiplex PCR. The table has 860,000 or so clones, roughly 17% seen once. Sequencing was carried out using naive CD4+ T cells from blood. These receptors all come from a woman aged 18-30 years in good health. CDR3s include the opening cysteine and the closing phenylalanine or tryptophan. The D gene is left open where the match is weak. Not all rows give a size; the values are once, few, many and, for expanded clones, a class.

v_call	d_call	clone_size	j_call	cdr3_nt	cdr3_aa
TRBV7-2	-	-	TRBJ2-3	TGTGCCAGCAGCTTACGGGTGGGCGGAGGGGGAAAAGATACGCAGTATTTT	CASSLRVGGGGKDTQYF
TRBV18	TRBD2	few	TRBJ2-4	TGTGCCAGCTCACCCCGGGAGGGTCCCCTAGCCAAAAACATTCAGTACTTC	CASSPREGPLAKNIQYF
TRBV5-1	-	-	TRBJ2-7	TGCGCCAGCAGCCAAGAGGCATATTCCTACGAGCAGTACTTC	CASSQEAYSYEQYF
TRBV28	-	-	TRBJ2-5	TGTGCCAGCAGTCTATCAAAGGAGACCCAGTACTTC	CASSLSKETQYF
TRBV28	-	few	TRBJ2-6	TGTGCCAGCAGTTTACCCGGTTCTGGGGCCAACGTCCTGACTTTC	CASSLPGSGANVLTF
TRBV4-2	-	-	TRBJ1-1	TGTGCCAGCAGCGCCAGGGGTCACACTGAAGCTTTCTTT	CASSARGHTEAFF
TRBV11-3	-	-	TRBJ2-7	TGTGCCAGCAGCTCTAGTTCTCTCGACGAGCAGTACTTC	CASSSSSLDEQYF
TRBV7-6	TRBD2	-	TRBJ2-7	TGTGCCAGCAGCTTAGGCAGCGGGAGAGTATACGAGCAGTACTTC	CASSLGSGRVYEQYF
TRBV4-2	-	-	TRBJ1-4	TGTGCCAGCAGCACTCGGACAGTTTTTAATGAAAAACTGTTTTTT	CASSTRTVFNEKLFF
TRBV4-2	-	-	TRBJ2-3	TGTGCCAGCAGCCCCGAGGGGGGCACAGATACGCAGTATTTT	CASSPEGGTDTQYF
TRBV7-9	-	few	TRBJ2-1	TGTGCCAGCGGGCTATCTTACAATGAGCAGTTCTTC	CASGLSYNEQFF
TRBV7-9	-	few	TRBJ2-3	TGTGCCAGCAGCTTGGAGGGGGCAGTCACAGATACGCAGTATTTT	CASSLEGAVTDTQYF
TRBV20-1	-	-	TRBJ1-2	TGCAGTGCCATGAGAGGGGATGGCTACACCTTC	CSAMRGDGYTF
TRBV10-2	-	few	TRBJ1-3	TGCGCCAGCAGTGAGTCCGTCTATACCATATATTTT	CASSESVYTIYF
TRBV5-1	TRBD1	-	TRBJ2-1	TGCGCCAGCAGCTTAATTCCGGGGACAGGGGGATCCAATGAGCAGTTCTTC	CASSLIPGTGGSNEQFF
TRBV9	-	-	TRBJ1-1	TGTGCCAGCAGCGTAGAGAGTCGTAACACTGAAGCTTTCTTT	CASSVESRNTEAFF
TRBV28	TRBD1	-	TRBJ1-3	TGTGCCAGCACCCCCCAGGGGGCGAGGAACACCATATATTTT	CASTPQGARNTIYF
TRBV7-2	-	few	TRBJ1-3	TGTGCCAGCAGCCCACAGAGCTCTGGAAACACCATATATTTT	CASSPQSSGNTIYF
TRBV9	TRBD2	few	TRBJ2-7	TGTGCCAGCAGCGTAGAGCTAGCGGGAGTAGGTGAGCAGTACTTC	CASSVELAGVGEQYF
TRBV19	-	few	TRBJ1-5	TGTGCCAGTAGTACGGTTCAGGGAAATCAGCCCCAGCATTTT	CASSTVQGNQPQHF
TRBV4-3	TRBD2	few	TRBJ2-7	TGCGCCAGCAGCCAGGTGAGCGGGACTAGCGGGAGAGCATCCGAGCAGTACTTC	CASSQVSGTSGRASEQYF
TRBV14	-	few	TRBJ1-3	TGTGCCAGCAGCCCGCTGCGGGCGGCTGGAAACACCATATATTTT	CASSPLRAAGNTIYF
TRBV10-3	-	few	TRBJ2-7	TGTGCCATCTCGAACAGCCTCTACGAGCAGTACTTC	CAISNSLYEQYF
TRBV10-3	TRBD2	few	TRBJ2-7	TGTGCCATCAGACCCGAGGGGACTAGAATCCTCCACGAGCAGTACTTC	CAIRPEGTRILHEQYF
TRBV6-6	TRBD1	few	TRBJ2-5	TGTGCCAGCAGTGGACAGGGGGCCCAAGAGACCCAGTACTTC	CASSGQGAQETQYF
TRBV11-2	-	-	TRBJ2-2	TGTGCCAGCAGCCCGAGAACGAACACCGGGGAGCTGTTTTTT	CASSPRTNTGELFF
TRBV15	-	-	TRBJ2-7	TGTGCCACCAGCAGAGATCTTACCTCCTACGAGCAGTACTTC	CATSRDLTSYEQYF
TRBV7-2	-	few	TRBJ2-7	TGTGCCAGCAGCTTATTGGAACGATACGAGCAGTACTTC	CASSLLERYEQYF
TRBV27	TRBD2	-	TRBJ2-1	TGTGCCAGCAGTTTATCGATTCTAGCGGGGCGCAATGAGCAGTTCTTC	CASSLSILAGRNEQFF
TRBV29-1	-	-	TRBJ1-1	TGCAGCGTTGAGGGGAAGGCTTTCTTT	CSVEGKAFF
TRBV28	-	-	TRBJ2-3	TGTGCCAGCAGTCTTAGAGATACGCAGTATTTT	CASSLRDTQYF
TRBV28	TRBD1	-	TRBJ2-3	TGTGCCAGCAGTTCCCCGGGGACAGCTAGCACAGATACGCAGTATTTT	CASSSPGTASTDTQYF
TRBV29-1	TRBD1	once	TRBJ2-1	TGCAGCGTTGAAGAGGCCCCGGGACAGGGGCACAGGGATGAGCAGTTCTTC	CSVEEAPGQGHRDEQFF
TRBV7-2	-	-	TRBJ2-7	TGTGCCAGCAGCCAACCAGGCGACTACGAGCAGTACTTC	CASSQPGDYEQYF
TRBV30	TRBD2	-	TRBJ2-6	TGTGCCTGGAGAGCTGGGGGGGAGCCCTCTGGGGCCAACGTCCTGACTTTC	CAWRAGGEPSGANVLTF
TRBV27	-	-	TRBJ2-2	TGTGCCAGCAGTTGGGGGCAGGGTATCTCCGGGGAGCTGTTTTTT	CASSWGQGISGELFF
TRBV5-1	TRBD1	-	TRBJ1-2	TGCGCCAGCAGCTTGCCGGGACAGGGAAAAAACTATGGCTACACCTTC	CASSLPGQGKNYGYTF
TRBV6-6	TRBD2	few	TRBJ2-1	TGTGCCAGCAGTTATGACAGCGGGAGGGGCTATGAGCAGTTCTTC	CASSYDSGRGYEQFF
TRBV7-9	-	-	TRBJ1-1	TGTGCCAGCAGCTTCGACAGTAACACTGAAGCTTTCTTT	CASSFDSNTEAFF
TRBV18	-	-	TRBJ1-2	TGTGCCAGCTCAGGGCCAGGGCCTAGGGCAAGAAGTGGCTACACCTTC	CASSGPGPRARSGYTF
TRBV10-3	-	-	TRBJ2-1	TGTGCCATCAGCCCCAGCGAGAGCTCCTACAATGAGCAGTTCTTC	CAISPSESSYNEQFF